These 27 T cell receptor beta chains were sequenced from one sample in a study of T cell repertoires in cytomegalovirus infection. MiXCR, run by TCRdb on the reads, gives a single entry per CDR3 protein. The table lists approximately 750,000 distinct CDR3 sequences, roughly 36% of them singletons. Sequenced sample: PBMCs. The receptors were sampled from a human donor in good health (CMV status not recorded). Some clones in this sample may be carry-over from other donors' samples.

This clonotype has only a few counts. The CDR3: CASSSKTSGRITDTQYF. CDR3 nucleotides: TGTGCCAGTAGTAGTAAGACTAGCGGGAGAATCACAGATACGCAGTATTTT. The V call is TRBV19, the J call TRBJ2-3; 12 bases align to TRBD2. CDR1 LNHDA and CDR2 SQIVND come from the germline V gene (reference sequence). This CDR3 comprises 17 residues. The junction had 7 bases not matched to a gene; V was cut back by 4 bases and J by 2 bases.

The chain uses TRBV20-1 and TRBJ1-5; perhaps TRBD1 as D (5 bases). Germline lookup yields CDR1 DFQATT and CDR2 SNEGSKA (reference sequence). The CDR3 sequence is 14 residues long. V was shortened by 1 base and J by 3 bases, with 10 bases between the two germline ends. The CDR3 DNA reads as TGCAGTGCTAGAGTCAGGGAAAACAATCAGCCCCAGCATTTT. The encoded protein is CSARVRENNQPQHF.

The DNA for the CDR3 is TGTGCCAGCAGCTTCGGCTGGTACTACGAGCAGTACTTC. This sequence encodes CASSFGWYYEQYF. J is TRBJ2-7 and V is TRBV11-2; D is undetermined. This CDR3 is built from 13 residues. Trimming took off 3 bases at V and 3 bases at J, with 9 bases between the two ends. Germline CDR1 reads SGHAT; CDR2 reads FQNNGV. Complete variable domain (other parts from reference TRBV11-2 and TRBJ2-7): EAGVAQSPRYKIIEKRQSVAFWCNPISGHATLYWYQQILGQGPKLLIQFQNNGVVDDSQLPKDRFSAERLKGVDSTLKIQPAKLEDSAVYLCASSFGWYYEQYFGPGTRLTVT.

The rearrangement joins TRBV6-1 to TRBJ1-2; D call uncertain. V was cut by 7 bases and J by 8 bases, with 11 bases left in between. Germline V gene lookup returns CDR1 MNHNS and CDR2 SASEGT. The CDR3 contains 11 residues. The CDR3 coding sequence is TGTGCCAGCACGGAGAACATGGGCTACACCTTC. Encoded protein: CASTENMGYTF.

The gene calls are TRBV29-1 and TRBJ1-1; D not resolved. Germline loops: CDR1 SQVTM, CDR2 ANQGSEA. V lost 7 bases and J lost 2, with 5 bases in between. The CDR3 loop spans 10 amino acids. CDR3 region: CSATNTEAFF. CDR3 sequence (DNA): TGCAGCGCTACTAACACTGAAGCTTTCTTT.

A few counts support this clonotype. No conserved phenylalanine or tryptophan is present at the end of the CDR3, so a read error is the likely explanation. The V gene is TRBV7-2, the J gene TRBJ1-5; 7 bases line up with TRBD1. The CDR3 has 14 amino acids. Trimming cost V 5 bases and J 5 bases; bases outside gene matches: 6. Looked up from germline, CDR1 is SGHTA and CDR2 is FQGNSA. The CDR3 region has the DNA TGTGCCAGCAGCCCCTCGAGGGGGCATCAGCCCCAGCATTGT. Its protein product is CASSPSRGHQPQHC.

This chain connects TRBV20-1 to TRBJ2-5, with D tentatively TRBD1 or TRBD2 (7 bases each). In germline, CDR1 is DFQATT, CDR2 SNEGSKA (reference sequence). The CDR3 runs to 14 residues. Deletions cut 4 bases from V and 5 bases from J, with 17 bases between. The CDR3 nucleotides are TGCAGTGCTATCTATTCAGGGGGGGTTGAGACCCAGTACTTC. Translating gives CSAIYSGGVETQYF.

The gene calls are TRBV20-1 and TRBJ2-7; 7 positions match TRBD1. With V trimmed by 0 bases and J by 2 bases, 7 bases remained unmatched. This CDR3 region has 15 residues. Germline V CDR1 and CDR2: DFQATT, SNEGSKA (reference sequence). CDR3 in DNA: TGCAGTGCTAGAGATAAAGACAGGGTACCCTACGAGCAGTACTTC. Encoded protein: CSARDKDRVPYEQYF.

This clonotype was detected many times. This chain's CDR3 is CASSDRDGAPPYEQYF. The CDR3 DNA is TGTGCCAGCAGTGATCGGGACGGAGCCCCTCCCTACGAGCAGTACTTC. The chain recombines TRBV2 with TRBJ2-7; D is possibly TRBD1 or TRBD2 (5 bases each). V shed 3 bases and J shed 2 bases, with 17 bases lying between them. Germline lookup yields CDR1 SNHLY and CDR2 FYNNEI. The CDR3 has 16 amino acids.

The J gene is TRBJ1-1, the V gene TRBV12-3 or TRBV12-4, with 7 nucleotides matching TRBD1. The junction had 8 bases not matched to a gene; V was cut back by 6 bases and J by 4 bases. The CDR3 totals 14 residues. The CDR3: CASRSGTVSTEAFF. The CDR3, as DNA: TGTGCCAGCAGATCCGGGACAGTCAGCACTGAAGCTTTCTTT.

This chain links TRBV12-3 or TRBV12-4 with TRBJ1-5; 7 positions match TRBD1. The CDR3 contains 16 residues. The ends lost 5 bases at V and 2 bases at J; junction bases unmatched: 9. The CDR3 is CASSPTGIIGNQPQHF. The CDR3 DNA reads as TGTGCCAGCAGTCCGACAGGGATTATTGGCAATCAGCCCCAGCATTTT.

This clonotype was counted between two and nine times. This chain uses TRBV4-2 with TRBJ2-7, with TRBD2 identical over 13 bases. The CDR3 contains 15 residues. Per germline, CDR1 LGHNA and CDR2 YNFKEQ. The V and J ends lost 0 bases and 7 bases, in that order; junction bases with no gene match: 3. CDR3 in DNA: TGTGCCAGCAGCCAAGACGGACTAGCGGGAGCTGAGCAGTACTTC. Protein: CASSQDGLAGAEQYF.

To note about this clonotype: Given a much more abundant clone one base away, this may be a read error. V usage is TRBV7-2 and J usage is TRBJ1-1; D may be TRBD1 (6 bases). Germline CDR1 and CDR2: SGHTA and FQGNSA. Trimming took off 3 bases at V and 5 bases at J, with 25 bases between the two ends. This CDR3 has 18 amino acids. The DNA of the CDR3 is TGTGCCAGCAGCTTTAGAAGGGGGGTCGGGAGAGGGGGAACTGAAGCTTTCTTT. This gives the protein CASSFRRGVGRGGTEAFF.

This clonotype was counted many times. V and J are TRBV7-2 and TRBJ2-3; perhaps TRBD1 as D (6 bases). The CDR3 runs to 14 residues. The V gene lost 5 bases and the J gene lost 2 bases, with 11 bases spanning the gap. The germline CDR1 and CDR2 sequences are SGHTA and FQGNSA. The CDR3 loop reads CASSRDRHTDTQYF. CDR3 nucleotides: TGTGCCAGCAGCCGTGACAGGCACACAGATACGCAGTATTTT.

In nucleotides, the CDR3 is TGTGCCAGCTCACCAGACCCTGAAAAACTGTTTTTT. Protein sequence: CASSPDPEKLFF. The V gene is TRBV18, the J gene TRBJ1-4; no definite D call. CDR1 and CDR2 from the germline V gene are KGHSH and LQKENI. The CDR3 loop spans 12 amino acids. With 2 bases removed from V and 7 bases from J, the gap between germline ends came to 5 bases.

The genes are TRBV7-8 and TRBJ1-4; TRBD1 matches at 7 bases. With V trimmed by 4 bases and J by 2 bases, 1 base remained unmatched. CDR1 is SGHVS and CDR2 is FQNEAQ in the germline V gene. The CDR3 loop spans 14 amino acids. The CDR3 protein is CASSSQGTNEKLFF. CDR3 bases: TGTGCCAGCAGCTCACAGGGGACTAATGAAAAACTGTTTTTT.

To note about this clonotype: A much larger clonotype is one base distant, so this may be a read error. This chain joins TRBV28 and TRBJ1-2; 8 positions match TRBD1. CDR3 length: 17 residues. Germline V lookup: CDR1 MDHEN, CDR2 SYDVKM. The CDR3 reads CASSLIADRDSNSGYTF. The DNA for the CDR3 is TGTGCCAGCAGTTTAATAGCGGACAGGGATTCTAACTCTGGCTACACCTTC.

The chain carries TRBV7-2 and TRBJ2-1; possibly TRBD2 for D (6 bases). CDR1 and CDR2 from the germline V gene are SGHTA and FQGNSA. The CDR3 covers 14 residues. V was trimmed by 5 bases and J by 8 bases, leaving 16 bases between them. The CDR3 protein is CASSPRASADEQFF. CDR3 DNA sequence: TGTGCCAGCAGCCCCCGAGCTAGCGCGGATGAGCAGTTCTTC.

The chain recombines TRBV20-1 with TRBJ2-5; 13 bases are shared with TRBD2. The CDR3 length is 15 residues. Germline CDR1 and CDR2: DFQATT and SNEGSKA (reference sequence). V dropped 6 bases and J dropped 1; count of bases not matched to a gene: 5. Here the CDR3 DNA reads TGCAGTGCGAAGTGGACTAGCGGGAGCCAAGAGACCCAGTACTTC. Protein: CSAKWTSGSQETQYF.

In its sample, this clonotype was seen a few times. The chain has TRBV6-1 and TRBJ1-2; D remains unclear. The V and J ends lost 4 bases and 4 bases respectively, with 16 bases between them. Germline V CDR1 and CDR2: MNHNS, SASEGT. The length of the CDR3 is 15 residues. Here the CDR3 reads CASSASKDGVYGYTF. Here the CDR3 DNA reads TGTGCCAGCAGTGCAAGCAAGGACGGCGTCTATGGCTACACCTTC.

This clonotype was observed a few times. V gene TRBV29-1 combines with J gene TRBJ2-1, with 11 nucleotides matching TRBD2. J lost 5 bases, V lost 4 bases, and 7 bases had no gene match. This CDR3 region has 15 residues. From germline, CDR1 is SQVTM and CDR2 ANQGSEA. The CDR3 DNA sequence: TGCAGCGTTGTAGGACTAGCGGGTTCCGACAATGAGCAGTTCTTC. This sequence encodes CSVVGLAGSDNEQFF.

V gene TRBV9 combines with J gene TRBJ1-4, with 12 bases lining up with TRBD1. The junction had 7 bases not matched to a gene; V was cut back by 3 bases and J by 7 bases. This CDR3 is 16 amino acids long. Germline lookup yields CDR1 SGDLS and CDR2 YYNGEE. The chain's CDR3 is CASSAAGTGGTEKLFF. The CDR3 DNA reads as TGTGCCAGCAGCGCCGCCGGGACAGGGGGCACTGAAAAACTGTTTTTT.

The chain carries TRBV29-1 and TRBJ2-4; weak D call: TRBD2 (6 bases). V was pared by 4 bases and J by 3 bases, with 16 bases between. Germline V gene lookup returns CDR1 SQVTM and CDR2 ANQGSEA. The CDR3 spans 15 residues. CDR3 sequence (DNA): TGCAGCGTTGTCGTTGCGGGGCCAGGCAAAAACATTCAGTACTTC. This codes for CSVVVAGPGKNIQYF.

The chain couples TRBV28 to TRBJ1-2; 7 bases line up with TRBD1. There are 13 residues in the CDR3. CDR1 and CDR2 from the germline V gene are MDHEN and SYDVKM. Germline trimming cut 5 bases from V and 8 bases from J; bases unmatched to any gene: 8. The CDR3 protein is CASSRDSVAGYTF. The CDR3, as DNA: TGTGCCAGCAGTAGGGACAGCGTTGCGGGCTACACCTTC.

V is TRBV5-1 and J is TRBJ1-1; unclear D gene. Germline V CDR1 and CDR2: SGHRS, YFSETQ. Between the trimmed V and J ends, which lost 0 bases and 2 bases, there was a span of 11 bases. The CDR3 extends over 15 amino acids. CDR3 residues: CASSLAVSGNTEAFF. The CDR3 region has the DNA TGCGCCAGCAGCTTGGCTGTGTCAGGAAACACTGAAGCTTTCTTT.

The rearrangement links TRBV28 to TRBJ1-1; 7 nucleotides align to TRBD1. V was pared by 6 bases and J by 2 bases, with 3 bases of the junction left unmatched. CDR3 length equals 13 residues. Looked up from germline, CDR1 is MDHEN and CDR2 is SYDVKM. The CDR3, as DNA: TGTGCCAGCAGGGGACAGAGAAACACTGAAGCTTTCTTT. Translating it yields CASRGQRNTEAFF. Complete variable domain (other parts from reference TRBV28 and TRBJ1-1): DVKVTQSSRYLVKRTGEKVFLECVQDMDHENMFWYRQDPGLGLRLIYFSYDVKMKEKGDIPEGYSVSREKKERFSLILESASTNQTSMYLCASRGQRNTEAFFGQGTRLTVV.

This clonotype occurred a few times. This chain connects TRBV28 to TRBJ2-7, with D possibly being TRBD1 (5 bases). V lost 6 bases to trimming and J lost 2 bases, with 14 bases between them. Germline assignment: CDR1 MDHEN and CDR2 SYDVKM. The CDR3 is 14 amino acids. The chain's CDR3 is CASRPTAFPYEQYF. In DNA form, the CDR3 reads TGTGCCAGCAGACCGACAGCTTTTCCCTACGAGCAGTACTTC. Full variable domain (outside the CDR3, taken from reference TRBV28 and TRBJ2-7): DVKVTQSSRYLVKRTGEKVFLECVQDMDHENMFWYRQDPGLGLRLIYFSYDVKMKEKGDIPEGYSVSREKKERFSLILESASTNQTSMYLCASRPTAFPYEQYFGPGTRLTVT.